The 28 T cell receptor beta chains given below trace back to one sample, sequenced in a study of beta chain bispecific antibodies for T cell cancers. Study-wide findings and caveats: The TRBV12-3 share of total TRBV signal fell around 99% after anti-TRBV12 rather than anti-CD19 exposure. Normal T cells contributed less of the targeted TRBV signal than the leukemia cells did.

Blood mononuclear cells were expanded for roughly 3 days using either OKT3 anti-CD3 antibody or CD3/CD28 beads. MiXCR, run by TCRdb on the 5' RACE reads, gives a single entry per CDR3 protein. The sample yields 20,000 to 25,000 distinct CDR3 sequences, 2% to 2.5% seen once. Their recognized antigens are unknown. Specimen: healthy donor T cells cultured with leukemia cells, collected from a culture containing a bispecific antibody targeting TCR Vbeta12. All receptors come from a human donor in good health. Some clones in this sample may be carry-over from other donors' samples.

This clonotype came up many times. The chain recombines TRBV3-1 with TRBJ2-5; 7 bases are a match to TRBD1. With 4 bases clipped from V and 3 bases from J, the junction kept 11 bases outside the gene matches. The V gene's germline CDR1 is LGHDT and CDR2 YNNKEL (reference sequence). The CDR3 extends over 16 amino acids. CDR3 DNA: TGTGCCAGCAGCCCCCGGGACAGAAAAATTAAAGAGACCCAGTACTTC. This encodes CASSPRDRKIKETQYF.

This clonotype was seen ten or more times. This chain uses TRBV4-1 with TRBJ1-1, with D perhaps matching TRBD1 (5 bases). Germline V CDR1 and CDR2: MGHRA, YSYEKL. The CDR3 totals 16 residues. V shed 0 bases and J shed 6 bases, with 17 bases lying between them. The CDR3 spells CASSQDDEGLNPEAFF. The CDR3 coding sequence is TGCGCCAGCAGCCAAGATGACGAGGGGCTGAATCCTGAAGCTTTCTTT.

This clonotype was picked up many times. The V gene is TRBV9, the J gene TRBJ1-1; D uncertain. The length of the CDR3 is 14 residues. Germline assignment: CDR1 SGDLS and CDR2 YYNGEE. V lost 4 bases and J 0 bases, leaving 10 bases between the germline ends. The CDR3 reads CASSFRSVNTEAFF. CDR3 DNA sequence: TGTGCCAGCAGCTTCCGATCCGTGAACACTGAAGCTTTCTTT.

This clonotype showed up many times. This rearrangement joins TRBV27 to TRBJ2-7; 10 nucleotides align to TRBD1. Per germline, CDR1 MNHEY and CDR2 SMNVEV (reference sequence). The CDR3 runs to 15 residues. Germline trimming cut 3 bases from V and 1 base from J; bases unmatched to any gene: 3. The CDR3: CASSLGTGVSYEQYF. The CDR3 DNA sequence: TGTGCCAGCAGTTTGGGGACAGGGGTATCCTACGAGCAGTACTTC.

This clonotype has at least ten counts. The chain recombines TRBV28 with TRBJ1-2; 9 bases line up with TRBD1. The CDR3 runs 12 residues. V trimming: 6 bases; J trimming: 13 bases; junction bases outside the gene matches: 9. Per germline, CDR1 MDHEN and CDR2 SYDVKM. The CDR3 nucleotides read TGTGCCAGCAGGACAGGGGGAATTTACAGCACCTTC. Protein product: CASRTGGIYSTF.

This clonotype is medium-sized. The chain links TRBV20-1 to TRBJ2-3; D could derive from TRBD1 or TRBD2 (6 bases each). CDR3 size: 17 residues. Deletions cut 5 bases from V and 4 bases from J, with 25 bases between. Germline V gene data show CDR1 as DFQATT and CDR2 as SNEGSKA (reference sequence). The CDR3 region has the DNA TGCAGTGCTCCTAGTGTGGGGGGCCAGAGGAGGGCAGATACGCAGTATTTT. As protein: CSAPSVGGQRRADTQYF.

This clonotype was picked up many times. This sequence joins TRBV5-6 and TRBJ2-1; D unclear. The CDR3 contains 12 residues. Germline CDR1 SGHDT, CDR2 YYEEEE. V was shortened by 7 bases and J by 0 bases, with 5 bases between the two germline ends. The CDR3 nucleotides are TGTGCCAGCTGTATCTCCTACAATGAGCAGTTCTTC. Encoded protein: CASCISYNEQFF. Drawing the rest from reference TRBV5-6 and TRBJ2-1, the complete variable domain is DAGVTQSPTHLIKTRGQQVTLRCSPKSGHDTVSWYQQALGQGPQFIFQYYEEEERQRGNFPDRFSGHQFPNYSSELNVNALLLGDSALYLCASCISYNEQFFGPGTRLTVL.

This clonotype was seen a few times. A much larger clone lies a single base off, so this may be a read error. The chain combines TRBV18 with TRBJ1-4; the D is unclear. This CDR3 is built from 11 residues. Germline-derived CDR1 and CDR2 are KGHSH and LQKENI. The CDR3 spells CASSPDERLFF. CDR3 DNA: TGTGCCAGCTCACCGGATGAAAGACTGTTTTTT.

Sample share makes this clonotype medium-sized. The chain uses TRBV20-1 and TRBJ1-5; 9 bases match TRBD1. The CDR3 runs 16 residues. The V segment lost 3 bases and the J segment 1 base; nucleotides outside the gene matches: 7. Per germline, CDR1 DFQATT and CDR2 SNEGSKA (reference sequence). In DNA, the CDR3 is TGCAGTGCTAGCCGACAGGGGGAACACAGCAATCAGCCCCAGCATTTT. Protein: CSASRQGEHSNQPQHF.

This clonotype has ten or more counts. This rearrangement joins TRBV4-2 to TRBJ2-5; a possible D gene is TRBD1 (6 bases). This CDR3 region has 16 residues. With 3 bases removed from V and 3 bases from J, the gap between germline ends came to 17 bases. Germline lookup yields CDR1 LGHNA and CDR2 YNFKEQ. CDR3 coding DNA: TGTGCCAGCAGCCATACAGTGCAACAGGGTAAAGAGACCCAGTACTTC. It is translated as CASSHTVQQGKETQYF.

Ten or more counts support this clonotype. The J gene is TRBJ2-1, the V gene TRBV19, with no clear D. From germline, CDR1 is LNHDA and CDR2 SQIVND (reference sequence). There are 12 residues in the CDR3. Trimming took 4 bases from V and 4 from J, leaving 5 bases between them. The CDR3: CASSNPYNEQFF. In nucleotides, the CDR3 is TGTGCCAGTAGTAATCCGTACAATGAGCAGTTCTTC.

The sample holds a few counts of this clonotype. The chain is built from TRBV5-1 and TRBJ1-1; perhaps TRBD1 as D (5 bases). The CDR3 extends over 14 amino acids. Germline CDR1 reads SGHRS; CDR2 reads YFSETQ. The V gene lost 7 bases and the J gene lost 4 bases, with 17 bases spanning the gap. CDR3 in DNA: TGCGCCAGCGGCGATCGGGGCGGGGGCACTGAAGCTTTCTTT. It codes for CASGDRGGGTEAFF.

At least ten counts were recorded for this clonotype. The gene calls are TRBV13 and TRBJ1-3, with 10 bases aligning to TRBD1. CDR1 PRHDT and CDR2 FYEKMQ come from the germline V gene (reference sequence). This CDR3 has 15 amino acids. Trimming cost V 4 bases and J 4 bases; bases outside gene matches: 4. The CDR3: CASSSTGGVGNTIYF. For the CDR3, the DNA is TGTGCCAGCAGCTCGACAGGGGGCGTCGGAAACACCATATATTTT. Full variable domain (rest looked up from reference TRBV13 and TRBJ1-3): AAGVIQSPRHLIKEKRETATLKCYPIPRHDTVYWYQQGPGQDPQFLISFYEKMQSDKGSIPDRFSAQQFSDYHSELNMSSLELGDSALYFCASSSTGGVGNTIYFGEGSWLTVV.

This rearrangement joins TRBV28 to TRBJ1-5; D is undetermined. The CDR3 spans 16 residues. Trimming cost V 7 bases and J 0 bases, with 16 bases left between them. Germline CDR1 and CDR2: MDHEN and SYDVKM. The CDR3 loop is CASTISDIDSNQPQHF. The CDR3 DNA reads TGTGCCAGCACCATCTCCGACATCGATAGCAATCAGCCCCAGCATTTT. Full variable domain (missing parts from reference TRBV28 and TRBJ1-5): DVKVTQSSRYLVKRTGEKVFLECVQDMDHENMFWYRQDPGLGLRLIYFSYDVKMKEKGDIPEGYSVSREKKERFSLILESASTNQTSMYLCASTISDIDSNQPQHFGDGTRLSIL.

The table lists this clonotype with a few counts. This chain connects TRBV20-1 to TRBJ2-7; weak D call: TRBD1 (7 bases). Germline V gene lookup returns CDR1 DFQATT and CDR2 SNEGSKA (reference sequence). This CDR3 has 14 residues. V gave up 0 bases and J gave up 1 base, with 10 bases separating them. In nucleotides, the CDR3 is TGCAGTGCTAGAGAACAGGGGAGGTCCTACGAGCAGTACTTC. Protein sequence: CSAREQGRSYEQYF.

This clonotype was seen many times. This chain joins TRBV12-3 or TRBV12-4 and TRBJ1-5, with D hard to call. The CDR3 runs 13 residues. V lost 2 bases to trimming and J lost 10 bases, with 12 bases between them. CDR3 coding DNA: TGTGCCAGCAGTTTACCCCCTAGTCAACCCCAGCATTTT. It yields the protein CASSLPPSQPQHF.

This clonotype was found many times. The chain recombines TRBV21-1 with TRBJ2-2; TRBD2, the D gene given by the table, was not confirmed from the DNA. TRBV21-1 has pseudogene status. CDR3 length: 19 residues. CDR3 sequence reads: CASSKAASGGPPETGELFF. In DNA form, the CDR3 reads TGTGCCAGCAGCAAAGCGGCTAGCGGGGGCCCGCCGGAGACCGGGGAGCTGTTTTTT.

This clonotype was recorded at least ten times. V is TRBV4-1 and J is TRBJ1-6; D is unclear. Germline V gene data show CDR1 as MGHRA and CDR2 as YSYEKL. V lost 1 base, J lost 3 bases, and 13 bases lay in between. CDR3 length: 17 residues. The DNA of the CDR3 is TGCGCCAGCAGCCAAGGGTTTTGGACGGACTATAATTCACCCCTCCACTTT. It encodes CASSQGFWTDYNSPLHF.

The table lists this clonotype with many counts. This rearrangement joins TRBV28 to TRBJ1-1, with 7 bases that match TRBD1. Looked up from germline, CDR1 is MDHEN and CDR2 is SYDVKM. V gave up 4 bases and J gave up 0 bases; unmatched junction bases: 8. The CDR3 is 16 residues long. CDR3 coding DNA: TGTGCCAGCAGTTCGGATAAGCAGGGGGTGAACACTGAAGCTTTCTTT. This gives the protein CASSSDKQGVNTEAFF.

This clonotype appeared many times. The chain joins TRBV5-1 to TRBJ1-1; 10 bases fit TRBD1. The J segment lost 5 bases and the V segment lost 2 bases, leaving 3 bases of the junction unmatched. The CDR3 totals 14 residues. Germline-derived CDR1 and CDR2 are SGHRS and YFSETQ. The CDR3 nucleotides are TGCGCCAGCAGCTTTGGGACAGGGGCTACTGAAGCTTTCTTT. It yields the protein CASSFGTGATEAFF.

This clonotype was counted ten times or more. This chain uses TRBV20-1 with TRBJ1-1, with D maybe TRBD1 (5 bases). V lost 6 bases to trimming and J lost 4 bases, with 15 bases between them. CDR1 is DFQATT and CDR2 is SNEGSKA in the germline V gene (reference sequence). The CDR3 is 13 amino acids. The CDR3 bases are TGCAGTGCCGGAGGAGGGGCGGGCACTGAAGCTTTCTTT. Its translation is CSAGGGAGTEAFF.

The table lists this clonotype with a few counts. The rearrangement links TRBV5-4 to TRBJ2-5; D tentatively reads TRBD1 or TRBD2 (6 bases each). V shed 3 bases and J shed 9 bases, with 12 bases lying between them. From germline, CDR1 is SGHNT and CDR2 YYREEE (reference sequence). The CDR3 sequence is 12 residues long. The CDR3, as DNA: TGTGCCAGCAGCTGGCCAGGGGAGGCCCAGTACTTC. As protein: CASSWPGEAQYF.

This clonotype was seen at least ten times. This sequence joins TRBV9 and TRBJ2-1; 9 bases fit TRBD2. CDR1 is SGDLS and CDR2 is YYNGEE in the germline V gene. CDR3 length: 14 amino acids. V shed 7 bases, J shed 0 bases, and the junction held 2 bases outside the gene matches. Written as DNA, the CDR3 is TGTGCCAGCGGAGCGGGGGGCTCCTACAATGAGCAGTTCTTC. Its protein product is CASGAGGSYNEQFF.

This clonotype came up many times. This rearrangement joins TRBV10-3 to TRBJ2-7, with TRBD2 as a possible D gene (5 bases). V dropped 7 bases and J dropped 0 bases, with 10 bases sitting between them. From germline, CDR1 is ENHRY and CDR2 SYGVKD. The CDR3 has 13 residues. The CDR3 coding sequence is TGTGCCATCACAGCGGCTATCTCCTACGAGCAGTACTTC. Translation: CAITAAISYEQYF.

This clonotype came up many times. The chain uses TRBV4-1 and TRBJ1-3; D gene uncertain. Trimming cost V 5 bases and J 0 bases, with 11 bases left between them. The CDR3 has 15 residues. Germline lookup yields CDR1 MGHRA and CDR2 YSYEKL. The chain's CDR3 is CASSTDLSSGNTIYF. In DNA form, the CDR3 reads TGCGCCAGCAGCACCGACTTAAGCTCTGGAAACACCATATATTTT.

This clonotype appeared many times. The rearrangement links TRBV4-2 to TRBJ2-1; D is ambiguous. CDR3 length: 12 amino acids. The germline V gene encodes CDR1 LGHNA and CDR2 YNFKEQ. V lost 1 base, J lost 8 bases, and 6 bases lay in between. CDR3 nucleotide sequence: TGTGCCAGCAGCCAAGGGAGCGATGAGCAGTTCTTC. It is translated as CASSQGSDEQFF.

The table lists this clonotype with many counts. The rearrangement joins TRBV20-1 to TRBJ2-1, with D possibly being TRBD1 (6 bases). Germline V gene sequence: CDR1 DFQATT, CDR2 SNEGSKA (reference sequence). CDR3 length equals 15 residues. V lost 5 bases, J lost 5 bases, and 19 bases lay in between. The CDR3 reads CSAVNRDAVDNEQFF. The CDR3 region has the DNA TGCAGTGCTGTCAACAGGGACGCCGTAGACAATGAGCAGTTCTTC.

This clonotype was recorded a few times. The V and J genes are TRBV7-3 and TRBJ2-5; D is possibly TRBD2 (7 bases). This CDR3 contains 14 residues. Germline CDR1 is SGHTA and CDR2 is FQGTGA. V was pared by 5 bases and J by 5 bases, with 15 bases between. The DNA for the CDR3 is TGTGCCAGCAGCCACCGGGGGGCTTGGGAGACCCAGTACTTC. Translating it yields CASSHRGAWETQYF.